This T cell receptor beta chain is drawn from a study of vaccination effects on CD4 cells after COVID-19. Trimming removed 4 bases from V and 3 bases from J, with 9 bases in between. Germline assignment: CDR1 MNHEY and CDR2 SVGEGT. This CDR3 contains 13 residues. As concerns this clone: The antigen remains undetermined.

Assay: immunoSEQ multiplex PCR; the TCRdb copy retains only in-frame clones and omits some. The sample has around 81,000 clones, under 85% seen once. Expansion of antigen-specific CD4+ T cells with viral peptide pools was carried out by the ViraFEST assay before sequencing. Isolation of CD4+ T cells took place after less than twelve days of culture. Each participant was administered two doses of either the BNT162b2 or the mRNA-1273 vaccine. The sequences come from CD4+ T cells from PBMCs cultured with HCoV-OC43 spike peptides, collected after COVID-19 vaccination. Stated subset: HCoV-OC43 spike overlapping peptide pool stimulation. The rearrangement uses TRBV6-2 or TRBV6-3 and TRBJ1-2; D is unresolved. The TCR originated in a human donor who received a COVID-19 vaccine. CDR3 in DNA: TGTGCCAGCAGTTTAATCCGCGACTATGGCTACACCTTC. It encodes CASSLIRDYGYTF.